These 22 T cell receptor beta chains were all obtained from the same sample, sequenced in a study of T-cell memory formation after mild COVID-19. Using its own MiXCR run on the 5' RACE reads, TCRdb lists one record per CDR3 protein. The data show fewer than 40,000 distinct CDR3 sequences, about an eighth seen once. The material sequenced was PBMCs or a T cell subset sorted from them (not recorded which). Receptor source: a man aged 18-30 years who had mild COVID-19 (a few samples of this study predate the infection). Cell type and time point are not known.

This clonotype showed up many times. The genes are TRBV30 and TRBJ1-5; D unresolved. V was pared by 1 base and J by 0 bases, with 4 bases between. CDR3 length: 13 residues. Germline V lookup: CDR1 GTSNPN, CDR2 SVGIG (reference sequence). The CDR3 bases are TGTGCCTGGAGTGAGGATAGCAATCAGCCCCAGCATTTT. It specifies CAWSEDSNQPQHF.

This clonotype has a handful of counts. The chain combines TRBV12-3 or TRBV12-4 with TRBJ2-2; 8 bases are a match to TRBD1. The CDR3 is made up of 16 amino acids. Losses at the gene ends were 6 bases for V and 0 bases for J; bases not matched to a gene: 6. The CDR3 here is CASRRQGNANTGELFF. The CDR3, as DNA: TGTGCCAGCAGAAGACAGGGGAACGCGAACACCGGGGAGCTGTTTTTT.

This clonotype was counted ten times or more. The V gene is TRBV7-3, the J gene TRBJ2-1; 9 bases align to TRBD2. The CDR3 loop spans 17 amino acids. V lost 6 bases, J lost 8 bases, and 17 bases stayed unmatched. The V gene's germline CDR1 is SGHTA and CDR2 FQGTGA. DNA of the CDR3: TGTGCCAGCAGTCAGTATAATATAGCGGGGGATCTCGATGAGCAGTTCTTC. Amino acid sequence: CASSQYNIAGDLDEQFF.

The table lists this clonotype with many counts. The chain combines TRBV29-1 with TRBJ2-1; 10 bases agree with TRBD2. V was clipped by 6 bases and J by 0 bases; unmatched bases: 8. Germline CDR1 is SQVTM and CDR2 is ANQGSEA. There are 16 residues in the CDR3. The CDR3 spells CSVSSGGASSYNEQFF. Here the CDR3 DNA reads TGCAGCGTCTCGAGCGGGGGGGCTTCCTCCTACAATGAGCAGTTCTTC.

This clonotype was observed at least ten times. The rearrangement uses TRBV6-4 and TRBJ2-1; 9 nucleotides align to TRBD2. Germline CDR1 MRHNA, CDR2 SNTAGT. This CDR3 comprises 15 residues. V dropped 0 bases and J dropped 10; count of bases not matched to a gene: 7. Here the CDR3 DNA reads TGTGCCAGCAGTGACTCGGATAGCGGGGGTGGCGAGCAGTTCTTC. It yields the protein CASSDSDSGGGEQFF.

At least ten counts were recorded for this clonotype. The gene calls are TRBV2 and TRBJ2-3, with D unresolved. Germline loops: CDR1 SNHLY, CDR2 FYNNEI. The CDR3 sequence is 16 residues long. V was cut by 0 bases and J by 0 bases, with 10 bases left in between. The CDR3 here is CASSEAPSTSTDTQYF. CDR3 DNA: TGTGCCAGCAGTGAAGCGCCCTCAACTAGCACAGATACGCAGTATTTT.

Ten or more counts support this clonotype. The chain employs TRBV5-6 and TRBJ1-2, with 9 bases fitting TRBD1. J was trimmed by 0 bases and V by 4 bases; bases with no gene match: 4. In germline, CDR1 is SGHDT, CDR2 YYEEEE. CDR3 size: 15 residues. Here the CDR3 reads CASSPRTGANYGYTF. In DNA form, the CDR3 reads TGTGCCAGCAGCCCGCGGACAGGGGCTAACTATGGCTACACCTTC.

This clonotype came up many times. The V call is TRBV7-2, the J call TRBJ2-1; D possibly corresponds to TRBD1 (5 bases). This CDR3 is built from 15 residues. Trimming pared 1 base from V and 3 bases from J, leaving 10 bases between. Germline V gene sequence: CDR1 SGHTA, CDR2 FQGNSA. CDR3: CASSLDFTGYNEQFF. Here the CDR3 DNA reads TGTGCCAGCAGCTTAGATTTCACAGGCTACAATGAGCAGTTCTTC.

This chain joins TRBV7-9 and TRBJ2-7; 7 bases fit TRBD1. J gave up 5 bases and V 1 base, and 8 bases lay outside the gene matches. CDR1 is SEHNR, CDR2 FQNEAQ, per germline (reference sequence). The CDR3 runs to 15 residues. The CDR3 reads CASSLVNRGVDEQYF. The CDR3 DNA follows: TGTGCCAGCAGCTTAGTGAACAGGGGTGTGGACGAGCAGTACTTC. Drawing the rest from reference TRBV7-9 and TRBJ2-7, the complete variable domain is DTGVSQNPRHKITKRGQNVTFRCDPISEHNRLYWYRQTLGQGPEFLTYFQNEAQLEKSRLLSDRFSAERPKGSFSTLEIQRTEQGDSAMYLCASSLVNRGVDEQYFGPGTRLTVT.

This clonotype was recorded many times. The V and J genes are TRBV7-2 and TRBJ2-7; D is ambiguous. CDR3 size: 12 residues. The germline V and J ends were trimmed by 5 bases and 2 bases, with 7 bases remaining between them. Germline V gene sequence: CDR1 SGHTA, CDR2 FQGNSA. The CDR3 DNA follows: TGTGCCAGCAGCCTTCCCACCTACGAGCAGTACTTC. Translation gives CASSLPTYEQYF.

This clonotype has at least ten counts. The chain joins TRBV6-6 to TRBJ2-3, with TRBD2 matching 9 bases. The CDR3 has 17 residues. V lost 5 bases to trimming and J lost 2 bases; unmatched junction nucleotides: 11. Germline V gives CDR1 MNHNY, CDR2 SVGAGI (reference sequence). The DNA for the CDR3 is TGTGCCAGCAGTCCGGGTGTTAGCGGGGGTTTCACAGATACGCAGTATTTT. Amino acids: CASSPGVSGGFTDTQYF.

This clonotype was picked up many times. The V call is TRBV15, the J call TRBJ2-1; 12 positions agree with TRBD2. Unmatched junction bases numbered 15, after V lost 5 bases and J lost 7 bases. The CDR3 extends over 18 amino acids. The germline V gene encodes CDR1 LNHNV and CDR2 YYDKDF (reference sequence). For the CDR3, the DNA is TGTGCCACCAGCCCCCGGGCCCCTCTAGCGGGGGGGATTAATGAGCAGTTCTTC. Translation gives CATSPRAPLAGGINEQFF.

This clonotype has at least ten counts. The chain carries TRBV5-1 and TRBJ2-5, with a tentative D call TRBD2 (7 bases). The V end was cut by 0 bases, the J end by 3 bases, with 9 bases between. Looked up from germline, CDR1 is SGHRS and CDR2 is YFSETQ. This CDR3 contains 14 residues. CDR3 loop: CASSLGGGEETQYF. DNA of the CDR3: TGCGCCAGCAGCTTGGGGGGGGGCGAAGAGACCCAGTACTTC. The full variable domain, in which reference TRBV5-1 and TRBJ2-5 provide the parts outside the CDR3, is KAGVTQTPRYLIKTRGQQVTLSCSPISGHRSVSWYQQTPGQGLQFLFEYFSETQRNKGNFPGRFSGRQFSNSRSEMNVSTLELGDSALYLCASSLGGGEETQYFGPGTRLLVL.

In this sample, this clonotype turned up many times. The chain employs TRBV7-2 and TRBJ2-7, with D possibly being TRBD1 or TRBD2 (5 bases each). Trimming removed 3 bases from V and 4 bases from J, with 16 bases in between. The CDR3 is 15 amino acids. The germline CDR1 and CDR2 sequences are SGHTA and FQGNSA. Written as DNA, the CDR3 is TGTGCCAGCAGCTTTTCCGGGACGAACCCTTACGAGCAGTACTTC. As protein: CASSFSGTNPYEQYF. The full variable domain, in which reference TRBV7-2 and TRBJ2-7 provide the parts outside the CDR3, is GAGVSQSPSNKVTEKGKDVELRCDPISGHTALYWYRQSLGQGLEFLIYFQGNSAPDKSGLPSDRFSAERTGGSVSTLTIQRTQQEDSAVYLCASSFSGTNPYEQYFGPGTRLTVT.

This clonotype was counted many times. The chain employs TRBV7-3 and TRBJ2-5; 7 nucleotides align to TRBD2. This CDR3 contains 13 residues. The J segment lost 5 bases and the V segment lost 5 bases, leaving 5 bases of the junction unmatched. The germline CDR1 and CDR2 sequences are SGHTA and FQGTGA. The chain's CDR3 is CASSLREGETQYF. For the CDR3, the DNA is TGTGCCAGCAGCCTCAGGGAGGGGGAGACCCAGTACTTC.

The chain employs TRBV2 and TRBJ2-4; D call uncertain. Trimming cost V 9 bases and J 0 bases, with 3 bases left between them. CDR3 length: 11 residues. Germline V CDR1 and CDR2: SNHLY, FYNNEI. The CDR3, as DNA: TGTGCCAGTCTAGCCAAAAACATTCAGTACTTC. Protein product: CASLAKNIQYF.

The sample holds many counts of this clonotype. This CDR3 is CASSPPMRGEDTQYF. The CDR3 DNA reads TGTGCCAGCTCACCACCTATGAGGGGGGAAGATACGCAGTATTTT. This rearrangement joins TRBV18 to TRBJ2-3; D may be TRBD1 or TRBD2 (6 bases each). Germline loops: CDR1 KGHSH, CDR2 LQKENI. V lost 0 bases and J lost 5, with 12 bases in between. The CDR3 runs 15 residues.

The genes are TRBV20-1 and TRBJ2-3; 7 positions match TRBD2. The V segment lost 3 bases and the J segment 5 bases; nucleotides outside the gene matches: 11. CDR1 and CDR2 from the germline V gene are DFQATT and SNEGSKA (reference sequence). This CDR3 has 15 amino acids. CDR3 sequence reads: CSASGAASGGDTQYF. CDR3 coding DNA: TGCAGTGCTAGCGGTGCTGCTAGCGGAGGAGATACGCAGTATTTT.

This clonotype was detected ten times or more. Its ends do not fully match the called genes, so a read error is possible. The V call is TRBV9, the J call TRBJ2-1, with 8 bases matching TRBD1. CDR3 length: 19 residues. Per the germline V gene, CDR1 is SGDLS and CDR2 is YYNGEE. CDR3 amino acids: CASIVGSRTGRPPYNEQFF. The CDR3 region has the DNA TGTGCCAGCATCGTAGGGTCACGGACAGGGCGGCCCCCCTACAATGAGCAGTTCTTC.

This clonotype rates as medium-sized (0.01 to 0.1%). The V gene is TRBV10-2, the J gene TRBJ2-5; 10 bases agree with TRBD1. Trimming at V came to 6 bases and at J to 4 bases, leaving 8 bases not matched to a gene. This CDR3 spans 15 amino acids. The germline CDR1 and CDR2 sequences are WSHSY and SAAADI. The DNA for the CDR3 is TGCGCCAGCAGCGACAGGGACAGGGGAGGAGAGACCCAGTACTTC. It is translated as CASSDRDRGGETQYF.

This clonotype has a count of ten or more. J is TRBJ1-4 and V is TRBV6-1; D is possibly TRBD1 (6 bases). Germline loops: CDR1 MNHNS, CDR2 SASEGT. The V end lost 7 bases, the J end lost 3 bases, and 21 bases lay between the germline ends. The CDR3 length is 17 residues. CDR3 in amino acids: CASTARPGGLANEKLFF. The CDR3 DNA follows: TGTGCCAGCACCGCACGACCCGGGGGCCTAGCTAATGAAAAACTGTTTTTT.

There are a few counts of this clonotype. The chain couples TRBV6-4 to TRBJ2-1, with 9 bases fitting TRBD1. This CDR3 has 13 amino acids. Trimming removed 0 bases from V and 9 bases from J; junction bases left unmatched: 0. Germline V CDR1 and CDR2: MRHNA, SNTAGT. The CDR3 sequence: CASSDSDRGEQFF. Here the CDR3 DNA reads TGTGCCAGCAGTGACTCGGACAGGGGTGAGCAGTTCTTC.